This T cell receptor beta chain was identified in a study of CD8+CD57+ T cells in acquired aplastic anemia. By share of the sample, this clonotype is medium-sized (0.01 to 0.1%). It was genomic DNA that served as the template for profiling TCR beta VDJ and CDR3. TCRdb used MiXCR to reprocess the reads, holding one entry per CDR3 protein. Of approximately 70,000 distinct CDR3 sequences listed, around 55% are singletons. V was pared by 6 bases and J by 2 bases, with 13 bases between. Germline assignment: CDR1 MGHDK and CDR2 SYGVNS. This CDR3 is 14 amino acids long. The receptor was isolated from a human donor in good health, serving as a control. The J gene is TRBJ1-2, the V gene TRBV25-1, with D possibly matching TRBD1 (6 bases). The sequencing sample was made of sorted CD4+, CD8+, or CD8+CD57+ T cells (not recorded which) from PBMCs. The CDR3 here is CASRETGSNYGYTF. The CDR3 DNA reads TGTGCCAGCAGAGAAACAGGGTCGAACTATGGCTACACCTTC.